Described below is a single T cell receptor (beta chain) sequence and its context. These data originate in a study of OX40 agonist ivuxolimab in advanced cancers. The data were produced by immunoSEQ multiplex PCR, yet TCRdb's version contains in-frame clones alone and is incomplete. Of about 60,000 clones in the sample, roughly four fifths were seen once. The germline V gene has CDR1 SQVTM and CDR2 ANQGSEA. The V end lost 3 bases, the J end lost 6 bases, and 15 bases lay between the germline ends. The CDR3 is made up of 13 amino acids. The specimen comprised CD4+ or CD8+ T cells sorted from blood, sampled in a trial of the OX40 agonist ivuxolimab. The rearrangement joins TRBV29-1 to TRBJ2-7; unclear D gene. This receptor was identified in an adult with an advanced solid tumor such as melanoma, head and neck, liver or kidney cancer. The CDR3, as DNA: TGCAGCGTTGAGGGCCCGGGCAAGGCCGAGCAGTACTTC. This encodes CSVEGPGKAEQYF.